This T cell receptor beta chain emerged from a study of PD-1 blockade in classical Hodgkin lymphoma. Notes on the study in general: Individuals who commenced nivolumab within less than 1 year of ASCT were excluded.

Remarks on this clone: Its antigen is not identified.

The data were produced by immunoSEQ multiplex PCR, yet TCRdb's version contains in-frame clones alone and is incomplete. Of around 46,000 clones in the sample, 85% to 90% were seen once. V shed 9 bases, J shed 0 bases, and the junction held 8 bases outside the gene matches. The CDR3 is made up of 15 amino acids. CDR1 is ENHRY and CDR2 is SYGVKD in the germline V gene. Stated time point: cycle 4 day 1 (C4D1), after 6 weeks of nivolumab. Patients all relapsed after autologous stem cell transplantation, and there was variation in brentuximab vedotin exposure. The chain employs TRBV10-3 and TRBJ2-7; 10 nucleotides line up with TRBD1. The sequencing used peripheral blood mononuclear cells (PBMCs), collected before the fourth cycle of nivolumab. The source is a human donor with classical Hodgkin lymphoma. In DNA, the CDR3 is TGTGCCATTGCGGGGACAGGGGATAGCTCCTACGAGCAGTACTTC. It yields the protein CAIAGTGDSSYEQYF.